This TCR beta chain was recorded in a study of blood T cell repertoires in COVID-19 (dated by TCRdb to about 2020). Broadly, across the study: Samples from collaborators originated in the United States, Italy and Spain and spanned both the acute and convalescent phases of COVID-19. The material from the prospective study consisted of cDNA or gDNA derived from T cells, B-cell-depleted T cells, or PBMCs. The dataset comprised deeply sampled blood TCRbeta repertoires from subjects exposed to, actively infected with, or recovered from COVID-19. The repertoires were released in a freely available public database meant as a resource for research on the immune response to SARS-CoV-2. The samples were drawn from two sources: the first 160 participants of the ongoing ImmuneRACE study, and approximately 1,300 subjects contributed by 6 global collaborators. Nearly every sample came with metadata listing a de-identified subject ID, COVID-19 status, age in years and sex. Where HLA class I and class II types were available, the types were taken from metadata supplied by the sample provider, not from assay-based typing.

TCRbeta CDR3 regions were amplified from genomic DNA using the immunoSEQ Assay, a bias-controlled multiplex PCR. As for the original processing: Nucleated cell counts per sample were estimated from amplification of reference gene primers within the assay. To quantify the absolute abundance of each unique TCRbeta CDR3 rearrangement, sequence reads were collapsed and filtered. For each sample, productive Simpson clonality was calculated by taking the square root of Simpson's diversity index across productive rearrangements. TCRdb's version of the immuneACCESS table is confined to in-frame rearrangements and falls short of the full clone set. An unresolved V gene accounts for under half of the shortfall where checked; the remainder is of unknown origin. V, J and clone size reflect that table, while D and trimming were determined from the DNA. Here the sample has a few hundred thousand clones; about 84% occur a single time. 6.5% to 8.5% of the sample belongs to the ten largest clones.

Remarks on this clone: Which antigen it targets is not known. The sample holds no much larger clone one base away, and base qualities are not on file.

Participants in the prospective study were aged roughly 18 to 100 years, lived in 24 United States geographic areas, and enrolled through a virtual design. Cohort assignment in the prospective study relied on participant-reported clinical history from a screening survey and a study questionnaire. In the prospective study, whole blood, serum and a nasopharyngeal or oropharyngeal swab were collected from each participant by mobile phlebotomists. Additional blood draws and questionnaires over a roughly two-month period could optionally be provided by prospective study participants. Before DNA extraction, prospective study blood samples were shipped either frozen or at room temperature. Here is what the overall study found, with its caveats: The amount of clinical and demographic metadata varied by source and participant and was provided uncurated.

The clonotype originates from a woman between 40 and 55 years old with acute COVID-19. Sequenced: PBMCs or T cells enriched from blood (not recorded which).

The CDR3 amino acid sequence is: CASSDFSPLHF. The DNA sequence is given as TGCGCCAGCAGTGACTTCTCACCCCTCCACTTT. The rearrangement combines TRBV10-2 with TRBJ1-6, with no confident D gene call. Including the terminal cysteine and phenylalanine, the CDR3 comprises 11 residues. CDR3 DNA only is kept here, 33 bases in frame from base 1. The V and J ends are trimmed by 3 bases and 10 bases, leaving 4 bases between them. Taken from the germline V gene, the CDR1 and CDR2 loops are WSHSY and SAAADI.